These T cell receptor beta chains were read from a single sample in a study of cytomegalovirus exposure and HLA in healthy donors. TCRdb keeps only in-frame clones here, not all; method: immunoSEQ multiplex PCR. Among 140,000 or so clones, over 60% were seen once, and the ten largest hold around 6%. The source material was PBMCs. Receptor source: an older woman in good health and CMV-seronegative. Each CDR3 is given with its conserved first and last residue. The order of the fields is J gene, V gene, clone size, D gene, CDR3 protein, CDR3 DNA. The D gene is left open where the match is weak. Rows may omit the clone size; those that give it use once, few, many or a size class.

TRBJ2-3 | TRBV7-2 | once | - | CASSLAPPAVTDTQYF | TGTGCCAGCAGCTTAGCCCCCCCGGCGGTGACAGATACGCAGTATTTT
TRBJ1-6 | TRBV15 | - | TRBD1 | CATSRGDRAESPLHF | TGTGCCACCAGCAGGGGGGACAGGGCTGAATCACCCCTCCACTTT
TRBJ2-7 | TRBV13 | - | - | CASSSDYHEQYF | TGTGCCAGCAGCTCCGACTACCACGAGCAGTACTTC
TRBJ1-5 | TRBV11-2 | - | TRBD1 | CASRQNPGQGWVLNQPQHF | TGTGCCAGCAGACAGAACCCGGGACAGGGATGGGTCCTCAATCAGCCCCAGCATTTT
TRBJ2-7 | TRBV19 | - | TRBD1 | CASSIGGQGATYEQYF | TGTGCCAGTAGTATAGGTGGCCAGGGGGCAACCTACGAGCAGTACTTC
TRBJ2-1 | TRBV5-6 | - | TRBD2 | CASSRRTSGRGNEQFF | TGTGCCAGCAGCCGCCGGACTAGCGGGAGGGGGAATGAGCAGTTCTTC
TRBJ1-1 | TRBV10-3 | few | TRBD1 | CATKKNGQGRATEAFF | TGTGCCACCAAGAAGAATGGACAGGGGCGAGCGACTGAAGCTTTCTTT
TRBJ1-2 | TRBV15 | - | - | CATSRGYRDGNYGYTF | TGTGCCACCAGCAGAGGGTACAGGGATGGGAACTATGGCTACACCTTC
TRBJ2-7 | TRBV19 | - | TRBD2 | CASSRPGLAGTEQYF | TGTGCCAGTAGTAGACCGGGACTAGCGGGAACCGAGCAGTACTTC
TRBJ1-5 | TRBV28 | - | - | CASSFPSNQPQHF | TGTGCCAGCAGTTTTCCGAGCAATCAGCCCCAGCATTTT
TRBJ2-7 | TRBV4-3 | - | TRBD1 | CASSQEGAGGYEQYF | TGCGCCAGCAGCCAAGAGGGCGCAGGGGGCTACGAGCAGTACTTC
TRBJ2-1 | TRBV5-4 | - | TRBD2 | CASSSGGLAGAPYNEQFF | TGTGCCAGCAGCTCGGGCGGACTAGCGGGGGCCCCCTACAATGAGCAGTTCTTC
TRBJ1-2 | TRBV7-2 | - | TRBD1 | CASSSTRGRANYGYTF | TGTGCCAGCAGCTCAACCAGGGGGCGGGCAAACTATGGCTACACCTTC
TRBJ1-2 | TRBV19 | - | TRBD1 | CASSPQGPGYGYTF | TGTGCCAGTAGCCCACAGGGGCCTGGGTATGGCTACACCTTC
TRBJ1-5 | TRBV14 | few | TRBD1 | CASSRQGGNQPQHF | TGTGCCAGCAGCCGACAGGGAGGCAATCAGCCCCAGCATTTT
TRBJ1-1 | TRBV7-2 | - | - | CASSAGQGVLNTEAFF | TGTGCCAGCAGCGCGGGGCAGGGTGTGCTGAACACTGAAGCTTTCTTT
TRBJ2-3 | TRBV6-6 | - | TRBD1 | CASSNTGGTDTQYF | TGTGCCAGCAGCAATACAGGGGGCACAGATACGCAGTATTTT
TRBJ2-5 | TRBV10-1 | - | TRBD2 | CASSDPSGNGGKTQYF | TGCGCCAGCAGTGATCCCAGCGGGAACGGTGGAAAGACCCAGTACTTC
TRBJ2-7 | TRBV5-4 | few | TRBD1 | CASSPSGTETYEQYF | TGTGCCAGCAGCCCCTCCGGGACAGAGACCTACGAGCAGTACTTC
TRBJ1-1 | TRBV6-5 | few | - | CASSYSFGGLNTEAFF | TGTGCCAGCAGTTACTCGTTCGGGGGATTGAACACTGAAGCTTTCTTT
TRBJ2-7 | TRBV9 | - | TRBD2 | CASSVDDSGVYEQYF | TGTGCCAGCAGCGTAGATGATAGCGGGGTTTACGAGCAGTACTTC
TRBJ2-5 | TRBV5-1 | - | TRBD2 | CASSLGASGQETQYF | TGCGCCAGCAGCCTAGGGGCTAGCGGCCAAGAGACCCAGTACTTC
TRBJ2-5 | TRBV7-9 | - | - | CSSSLGAVGTRGETQYF | TGTTCCAGCAGCTTAGGTGCTGTTGGGACAAGAGGAGAGACCCAGTACTTC
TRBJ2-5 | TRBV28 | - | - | CASRKAPGQETQYF | TGTGCCAGCAGAAAGGCTCCGGGGCAAGAGACCCAGTACTTC
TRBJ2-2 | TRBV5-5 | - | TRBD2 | CASSLAGGSGGARGTGELFF | TGTGCCAGCAGCTTGGCCGGGGGTAGCGGGGGGGCCAGGGGGACCGGGGAGCTGTTTTTT
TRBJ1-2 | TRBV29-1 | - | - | CSVGTGGARGYTF | TGCAGCGTTGGAACGGGGGGGGCAAGGGGCTACACCTTC
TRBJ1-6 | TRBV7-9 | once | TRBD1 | CSSTLTGVNSPLHF | TGTTCCAGCACCCTGACAGGGGTAAATTCACCCCTCCACTTT
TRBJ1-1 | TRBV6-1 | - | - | CASRERFANTEAFF | TGTGCCAGCCGGGAGCGGTTTGCGAACACTGAAGCTTTCTTT
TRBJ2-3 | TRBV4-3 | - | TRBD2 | CASSPLWREDDTDTQYF | TGCGCCAGCAGTCCTCTATGGCGGGAGGATGACACAGATACGCAGTATTTT
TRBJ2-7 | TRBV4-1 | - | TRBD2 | CASSQGRGTRNYEQYF | TGCGCCAGCAGCCAAGGTAGGGGGACTAGAAACTACGAGCAGTACTTC
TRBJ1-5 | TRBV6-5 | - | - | CASSYPGEGNQPQHF | TGTGCCAGCAGTTACCCAGGGGAAGGGAATCAGCCCCAGCATTTT
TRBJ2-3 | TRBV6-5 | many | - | CASSRGQYTDTQYF | TGTGCCAGCAGCCGAGGACAGTACACAGATACGCAGTATTTT
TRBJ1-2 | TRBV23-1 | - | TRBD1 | CASSQHRTGTGHGYTF | TGCGCCAGCAGTCAACACAGGACCGGGACAGGGCACGGCTACACCTTC
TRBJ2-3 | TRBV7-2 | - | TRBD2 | CASSSVSGGATDTQYF | TGTGCCAGCAGCTCAGTTAGCGGGGGGGCGACAGATACGCAGTATTTT
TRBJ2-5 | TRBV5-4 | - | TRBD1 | CASSPMTGGQETQYF | TGTGCCAGCAGCCCCATGACAGGGGGGCAAGAGACCCAGTACTTC
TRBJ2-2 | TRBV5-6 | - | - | CASSDPRGGMNPGELFF | TGTGCCAGCAGCGACCCCCGTGGAGGTATGAATCCCGGGGAGCTGTTTTTT
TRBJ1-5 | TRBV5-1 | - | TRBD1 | CASSYGTANQPQHF | TGCGCCAGCAGCTACGGGACAGCAAATCAGCCCCAGCATTTT